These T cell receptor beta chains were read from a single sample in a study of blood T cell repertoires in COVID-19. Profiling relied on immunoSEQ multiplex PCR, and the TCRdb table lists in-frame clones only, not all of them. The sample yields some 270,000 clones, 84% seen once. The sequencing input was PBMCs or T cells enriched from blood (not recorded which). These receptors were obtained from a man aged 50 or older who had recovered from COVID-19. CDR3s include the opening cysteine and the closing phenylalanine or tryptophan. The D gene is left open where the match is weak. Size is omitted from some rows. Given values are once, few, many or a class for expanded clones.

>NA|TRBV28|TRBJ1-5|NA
CASGTQHF
TGTGCCAGCGGGACTCAGCATTTT
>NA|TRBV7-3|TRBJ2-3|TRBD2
CASSHTGTSGGDTDTQYF
TGTGCCAGCAGCCACACCGGGACTAGCGGGGGGGACACAGATACGCAGTATTTT
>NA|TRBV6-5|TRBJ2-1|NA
CASIGAPYNEQFF
TGTGCCAGCATAGGGGCCCCCTACAATGAGCAGTTCTTC
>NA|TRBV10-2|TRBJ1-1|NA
CASSERGLGAFF
TGCGCCAGCAGTGAGAGGGGCTTGGGAGCTTTCTTT
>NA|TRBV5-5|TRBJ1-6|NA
CASSSGGAGQVDSPLHF
TGTGCCAGCAGCTCCGGTGGTGCAGGGCAGGTTGATTCACCCCTCCACTTT
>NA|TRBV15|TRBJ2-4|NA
CATSRDRTVLAKNIQYF
TGTGCCACCAGCAGAGACCGGACAGTGCTAGCCAAAAACATTCAGTACTTC
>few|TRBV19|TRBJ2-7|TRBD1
CASSIRTGKGEQYF
TGTGCCAGTAGTATCCGGACAGGGAAGGGCGAGCAGTACTTC
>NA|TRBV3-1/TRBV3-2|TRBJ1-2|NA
CASSQSGLRGYTF
TGTGCCAGCAGCCAATCCGGTTTGAGGGGCTACACCTTC
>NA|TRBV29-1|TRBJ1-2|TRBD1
CSVEGKGQVYGYTF
TGCAGCGTTGAGGGAAAGGGACAGGTTTATGGCTACACCTTC
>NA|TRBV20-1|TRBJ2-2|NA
CSASGWARTNTGELFF
TGCAGTGCTAGTGGCTGGGCCAGAACGAACACCGGGGAGCTGTTTTTT
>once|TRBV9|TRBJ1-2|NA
CASSVGGGDGYTF
TGTGCCAGCAGCGTAGGGGGAGGTGATGGCTACACCTTC
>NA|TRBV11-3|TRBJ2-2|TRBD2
CASSRGLAPFGELFF
TGTGCCAGCAGCCGTGGACTAGCGCCCTTCGGGGAGCTGTTTTTT
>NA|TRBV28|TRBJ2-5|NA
CASSLVPLRETQYF
TGTGCCAGCAGTTTGGTTCCCCTACGGGAGACCCAGTACTTC
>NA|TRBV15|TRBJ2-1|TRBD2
CATLEGTSSYNEQFF
TGTGCCACCCTCGAAGGGACTAGCTCCTACAATGAGCAGTTCTTC
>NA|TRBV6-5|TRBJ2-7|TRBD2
CASSSGLAEAYEQYF
TGTGCCAGCAGCTCCGGACTAGCGGAGGCCTACGAGCAGTACTTC